The next 17 T cell receptor beta chains were all read from a single sample in a study of T-cell reconstitution after alpha-beta-depleted transplantation in children. Preparation of the TCRbeta library used unique molecular identifiers. TCRdb reprocessed the PCR reads with MiXCR, giving one entry per CDR3 protein. The table records about 360,000 distinct CDR3 sequences, roughly 13% of them present only once. The sample in question was PBMCs, obtained from the stem cell graft. These receptors came from a human donor who donated a stem cell graft to a child with Fanconi anemia.

The J gene is TRBJ1-6, the V gene TRBV7-2; TRBD1 aligns across 9 bases. The V and J ends lost 5 bases and 13 bases, in that order; junction bases with no gene match: 6. The CDR3 totals 13 residues. The germline gives CDR1 SGHTA, CDR2 FQGNSA. CDR3 residues: CASSQGQGLPLHF. CDR3 nucleotide sequence: TGTGCCAGCAGCCAGGGACAGGGTTTGCCCCTCCACTTT.

In this sample, this clonotype turned up a few times. One base away lies a much larger clone, so this may be a sequencing read error. The V call is TRBV5-4, the J call TRBJ1-1; D gene uncertain. The V end was cut by 4 bases, the J end by 0 bases, with 7 bases between. This CDR3 is 13 amino acids long. Germline V gives CDR1 SGHNT, CDR2 YYREEE (reference sequence). DNA for the CDR3: TGTGCCAGCAGCAGGGAGATGAACACTGAAGCTTTCTTT. Translation: CASSREMNTEAFF.

The table lists this clonotype with many counts. The chain links TRBV5-1 to TRBJ2-5; 9 nucleotides line up with TRBD1. Unmatched junction bases numbered 7, after V lost 5 bases and J lost 5 bases. CDR1 is SGHRS and CDR2 is YFSETQ in the germline V gene. This CDR3 has 14 residues. The chain's CDR3 is CASRLQGAQETQYF. CDR3 coding DNA: TGCGCCAGCAGGTTACAGGGGGCGCAGGAGACCCAGTACTTC.

Turning to this clonotype: One end of the junction is discordant with germline, which a read error may explain. The chain joins TRBV10-3 to TRBJ2-7; 10 bases fit TRBD1. Germline V gene lookup returns CDR1 ENHRY and CDR2 SYGVKD. This CDR3 has 14 amino acids. The CDR3 DNA follows: TGTGCTATCAGTGGGACAGGGGCCGGATACGAGCAGTACTTC. The encoded protein is CAISGTGAGYEQYF.

V and J are TRBV7-2 and TRBJ2-2; D not certain. This CDR3 is built from 15 residues. V dropped 2 bases and J dropped 3 bases, with 10 bases sitting between them. Germline V gene sequence: CDR1 SGHTA, CDR2 FQGNSA. The CDR3 region has the DNA TGTGCCAGCAGCTTAATGCCAGAATACACCGGGGAGCTGTTTTTT. This encodes CASSLMPEYTGELFF.

The genes are TRBV7-9 and TRBJ2-1, with TRBD2 as a possible D gene (6 bases). The CDR3 runs 16 residues. Trimming removed 6 bases from V and 4 bases from J, with 19 bases in between. Looked up from germline, CDR1 is SEHNR and CDR2 is FQNEAQ (reference sequence). CDR3 protein: CASSQFAAGTYNEQFF. In nucleotides, the CDR3 is TGTGCCAGCAGTCAATTCGCAGCCGGGACTTACAATGAGCAGTTCTTC.

This clonotype is medium-sized by share. CDR3 sequence: CASSIPDVNEKLFF. In DNA, the CDR3 is TGCGCCAGCAGCATACCGGACGTCAATGAAAAACTGTTTTTT. V is TRBV5-1 and J is TRBJ1-4; D unclear. CDR1 and CDR2 (germline): SGHRS, YFSETQ. This CDR3 has 14 residues. Deletions cut 4 bases from V and 5 bases from J, with 12 bases between.

V is TRBV10-3 and J is TRBJ1-3; no reliable D call. V was shortened by 3 bases and J by 0 bases, with 6 bases between the two germline ends. CDR3 length: 14 residues. Germline V lookup: CDR1 ENHRY, CDR2 SYGVKD. DNA of the CDR3: TGTGCCATCAGTGAAGGCCACTCTGGAAACACCATATATTTT. It yields the protein CAISEGHSGNTIYF.

In this sample, this clonotype turned up many times. This sequence joins TRBV4-3 and TRBJ2-7, with TRBD2 matching over 10 bases. The CDR3 spans 15 residues. CDR1 LGHNA and CDR2 YSLEER come from the germline V gene. V dropped 4 bases and J dropped 6; count of bases not matched to a gene: 9. As DNA, the CDR3 is TGCGCCAGCAGCCCCGGACTAGCGGACCACTCCGAGCAGTACTTC. Protein sequence: CASSPGLADHSEQYF.

This clonotype was observed at least ten times. The chain recombines TRBV5-6 with TRBJ2-1; TRBD2 agrees at 7 bases. The CDR3 sequence is 14 residues long. Germline CDR1 reads SGHDT; CDR2 reads YYEEEE. Trimming cost V 0 bases and J 9 bases; bases outside gene matches: 6. In DNA, the CDR3 is TGTGCCAGCAGCTTGGTTGGACTAGTCGGTGAGCAGTTCTTC. Translation: CASSLVGLVGEQFF.

The J gene is TRBJ2-1, the V gene TRBV12-3 or TRBV12-4; the match to TRBD2 covers 8 bases. This CDR3 spans 14 amino acids. V trimming: 3 bases; J trimming: 3 bases; junction bases outside the gene matches: 1. CDR3 DNA sequence: TGTGCCAGCAGTTTTGCGGGGGGCTACAATGAGCAGTTCTTC. Its translation is CASSFAGGYNEQFF.

This clonotype was seen ten or more times. The rearrangement links TRBV6-1 to TRBJ2-5; perhaps TRBD2 as D (5 bases). The germline V gene has CDR1 MNHNS and CDR2 SASEGT. The germline V and J ends were trimmed by 0 bases and 5 bases, with 13 bases remaining between them. The length of the CDR3 is 15 residues. In DNA, the CDR3 is TGTGCCAGCAGTGAAGCGTTAGGCCCGGGGGAGACCCAGTACTTC. This encodes CASSEALGPGETQYF.

The chain recombines TRBV28 with TRBJ1-5; weak D call: TRBD1 (5 bases). There are 14 residues in the CDR3. CDR1 is MDHEN, CDR2 SYDVKM, per germline. Between the trimmed V and J ends, which lost 3 bases and 6 bases, there was a span of 12 bases. DNA for the CDR3: TGTGCCAGCAGTTTCACAGGTACCGCTCAGCCCCAGCATTTT. As protein: CASSFTGTAQPQHF.

This clonotype was counted many times. This chain connects TRBV2 to TRBJ2-1, with a possible D match to TRBD1 (6 bases). This CDR3 comprises 14 residues. The V end lost 4 bases, the J end lost 5 bases, and 12 bases lay between the germline ends. Looked up from germline, CDR1 is SNHLY and CDR2 is FYNNEI. The CDR3 loop reads CASSVQGNDNEQFF. The CDR3, as DNA: TGTGCCAGCAGTGTTCAGGGGAACGACAATGAGCAGTTCTTC. Supplemented by reference TRBV2 and TRBJ2-1, the full variable domain reads EPEVTQTPSHQVTQMGQEVILRCVPISNHLYFYWYRQILGQKVEFLVSFYNNEISEKSEIFDDQFSVERPDGSNFTLKIRSTKLEDSAMYFCASSVQGNDNEQFFGPGTRLTVL.

This clonotype has more than one count but fewer than ten. V usage is TRBV2 and J usage is TRBJ1-1, with D maybe TRBD1 (6 bases). This CDR3 has 13 amino acids. V was clipped by 6 bases and J by 10 bases, with 18 bases between them. From germline, CDR1 is SNHLY and CDR2 FYNNEI. CDR3 coding DNA: TGTGCCAGCAGAAGGGACACGGACGTAGGAGCTTTCTTT. Amino acids: CASRRDTDVGAFF.

This clonotype was seen more than once but under ten times. The chain has TRBV2 and TRBJ1-6; 8 nucleotides line up with TRBD1. The V gene's germline CDR1 is SNHLY and CDR2 FYNNEI. The ends lost 6 bases at V and 8 bases at J; junction bases unmatched: 6. There are 14 residues in the CDR3. CDR3 sequence (DNA): TGTGCCAGCAGCCGGGACAGGACCGATTCACCCCTCCACTTT. Translation: CASSRDRTDSPLHF.

The table lists this clonotype with a few counts. The V and J genes are TRBV29-1 and TRBJ1-1; D remains unclear. The CDR3 totals 13 residues. Trimming removed 4 bases at V and 0 bases at J, with 9 bases between. Per germline, CDR1 SQVTM and CDR2 ANQGSEA. In DNA, the CDR3 is TGCAGCGTTGCTATAGGAGTGAACACTGAAGCTTTCTTT. This encodes CSVAIGVNTEAFF.